One and the same sample provided the 20 T cell receptor beta chains below, sequenced in a study of chemoradiotherapy in HPV16-positive cancers. Sequencing was performed with immunoSEQ multiplex PCR; in TCRdb, only in-frame clones are kept and a portion is missing. Among nearly 5,000 clones listed, approximately 95% were seen once. The material sequenced was tumor tissue, taken from a patient who underwent chemoradiotherapy. These receptors were collected from a human donor with HPV-associated anogenital cancer.

The chain combines TRBV7-9 with TRBJ2-1; 9 bases match TRBD2. Looked up from germline, CDR1 is SEHNR and CDR2 is FQNEAQ (reference sequence). J was trimmed by 9 bases and V by 0 bases; bases with no gene match: 12. There are 17 residues in the CDR3. CDR3 DNA sequence: TGTGCCAGCAGCTTAGCACCGGGACTAGCTTGGACGAGTGAGCAGTTCTTC. Residues: CASSLAPGLAWTSEQFF.

The chain is built from TRBV5-1 and TRBJ2-4, with D possibly matching TRBD1 (6 bases). V lost 0 bases to trimming and J lost 10 bases, with 11 bases between them. Germline-derived CDR1 and CDR2 are SGHRS and YFSETQ. CDR3 length: 13 residues. CDR3 amino acids: CASSLEPTGIQYF. The CDR3 DNA reads as TGCGCCAGCAGCTTGGAACCGACAGGAATTCAGTACTTC.

The J gene is TRBJ1-3, the V gene TRBV6-1, with D hard to call. From germline, CDR1 is MNHNS and CDR2 SASEGT. Trimming pared 4 bases from V and 2 bases from J, leaving 18 bases between. The CDR3 is 17 amino acids. The chain's CDR3 is CASSASMAELPGNTIYF. The CDR3 nucleotides read TGTGCCAGCAGTGCTAGCATGGCAGAACTCCCTGGAAACACCATATATTTT.

In this sample, this clone turned up once. V is TRBV10-3 and J is TRBJ2-7; TRBD1 is a possible D gene (6 bases). V lost 2 bases to trimming and J lost 0 bases, with 8 bases between them. The CDR3 sequence is 14 residues long. Germline lookup yields CDR1 ENHRY and CDR2 SYGVKD. In nucleotides, the CDR3 is TGTGCCATCAGTGAGAAGGGGGACTCCTACGAGCAGTACTTC. Its protein product is CAISEKGDSYEQYF.

The J gene is TRBJ1-1, the V gene TRBV27; the D is unclear. The germline V and J ends were trimmed by 5 bases and 3 bases, with 16 bases remaining between them. This CDR3 has 15 residues. CDR1 and CDR2 (germline): MNHEY, SMNVEV (reference sequence). The CDR3: CASSPLAGLDTEAFF. CDR3 coding DNA: TGTGCCAGCAGTCCCTTGGCGGGGTTGGACACTGAAGCTTTCTTT.

The V and J genes are TRBV30 and TRBJ2-5; 7 bases map to TRBD2. CDR3 length equals 11 residues. The junction had 4 bases not matched to a gene; V was cut back by 5 bases and J by 7 bases. Germline V gives CDR1 GTSNPN, CDR2 SVGIG (reference sequence). CDR3 nucleotide sequence: TGTGCCTGGGTCGGGGGGAGGACCCAGTACTTC. Protein product: CAWVGGRTQYF.

The chain uses TRBV5-1 and TRBJ2-3; D is ambiguous. Germline V gene sequence: CDR1 SGHRS, CDR2 YFSETQ. The V end lost 4 bases, the J end lost 2 bases, and 5 bases lay between the germline ends. This CDR3 has 12 amino acids. The CDR3 coding sequence is TGCGCCAGCAGCCCGTCCACAGATACGCAGTATTTT. It is translated as CASSPSTDTQYF.

The chain couples TRBV7-8 to TRBJ2-5, with 8 bases matching TRBD2. The CDR3 covers 14 residues. Germline CDR1 is SGHVS and CDR2 is FQNEAQ. With V trimmed by 5 bases and J by 4 bases, 6 bases remained unmatched. In DNA, the CDR3 is TGTGCCAGCAGCACACCGGGACTAGTAGAGACCCAGTACTTC. Its translation is CASSTPGLVETQYF.

The genes are TRBV7-2 and TRBJ2-7; tentative D call: TRBD2 (6 bases). V was pared by 1 base and J by 1 base, with 14 bases between. Germline loops: CDR1 SGHTA, CDR2 FQGNSA. This CDR3 has 16 residues. The CDR3 DNA follows: TGTGCCAGCAGCTTAGGGTACGGGGGAGGTTCCTACGAGCAGTACTTC. Residues: CASSLGYGGGSYEQYF.

The V call is TRBV4-3, the J call TRBJ1-1, with 7 nucleotides matching TRBD1. The trim removed 1 base at V and 5 bases at J, leaving 1 base unmatched. The V gene's germline CDR1 is LGHNA and CDR2 YSLEER. The CDR3 contains 13 residues. CDR3 protein: CASSQGQGTEAFF. CDR3 bases: TGCGCCAGCAGCCAAGGACAGGGTACTGAAGCTTTCTTT.

J is TRBJ1-6 and V is TRBV27; TRBD1 aligns across 7 bases. V shed 5 bases and J 8 bases; nucleotides not matched to a gene: 6. Looked up from germline, CDR1 is MNHEY and CDR2 is SMNVEV (reference sequence). The CDR3 runs to 14 residues. The CDR3 sequence is CASSPGTDYSPLHF. Here the CDR3 DNA reads TGTGCCAGCAGTCCCGGGACAGATTATTCACCCCTCCACTTT.

The J gene is TRBJ2-1, the V gene TRBV7-3, with 11 bases lining up with TRBD2. The CDR3 covers 16 residues. Germline trimming cut 6 bases from V and 4 bases from J; bases unmatched to any gene: 8. Germline V gene sequence: CDR1 SGHTA, CDR2 FQGTGA. CDR3: CASRSTGTSGYNEQFF. DNA of the CDR3: TGTGCCAGCAGGTCGACCGGGACTAGCGGATACAATGAGCAGTTCTTC.

The V gene is TRBV19, the J gene TRBJ2-7, with a possible D match to TRBD1 (5 bases). V lost 3 bases, J lost 3 bases, and 15 bases lay in between. From germline, CDR1 is LNHDA and CDR2 SQIVND (reference sequence). The CDR3 length is 15 residues. CDR3 sequence (DNA): TGTGCCAGTAGTATGTGGCAGGGAAACCACTACGAGCAGTACTTC. This codes for CASSMWQGNHYEQYF.

The gene calls are TRBV11-3 and TRBJ1-1; D remains ambiguous. The length of the CDR3 is 13 residues. Germline CDR1 reads SGHNT; CDR2 reads YENEEA. V lost 5 bases and J 0 bases, leaving 7 bases between the germline ends. The CDR3, as DNA: TGTGCCAGCAGCCCACGTATGAACACTGAAGCTTTCTTT. Its translation: CASSPRMNTEAFF.

This sequence joins TRBV5-5 and TRBJ2-7; D gene uncertain. Germline V gives CDR1 SGHKS, CDR2 YYEKEE (reference sequence). The CDR3 totals 13 residues. V shed 4 bases and J shed 3 bases, with 11 bases lying between them. The CDR3 region has the DNA TGTGCCAGCAGCCACCGCGGCAGCTACGAGCAGTACTTC. It yields the protein CASSHRGSYEQYF.

The chain joins TRBV5-1 to TRBJ2-7, with D perhaps being TRBD1 or TRBD2 (5 bases each). The CDR3 sequence is 15 residues long. The ends were cut back, 4 bases at V and 0 bases at J, with 14 bases in the middle. CDR1 is SGHRS, CDR2 YFSETQ, per germline. The DNA of the CDR3 is TGCGCCAGCAGCACCGGGGCGGTCCCCTCCTACGAGCAGTACTTC. Translation: CASSTGAVPSYEQYF.

CDR3: CASAVAGAGADTQYF. DNA for the CDR3: TGTGCCAGTGCCGTAGCGGGAGCTGGGGCAGATACGCAGTATTTT. The chain has TRBV28 and TRBJ2-3; 9 nucleotides match TRBD2. Germline V gene sequence: CDR1 MDHEN, CDR2 SYDVKM. The CDR3 loop spans 15 amino acids. V shed 9 bases, J shed 4 bases, and the junction held 11 bases outside the gene matches.

This chain links TRBV5-1 with TRBJ1-1, with 7 bases identical to TRBD1. CDR3 length: 17 amino acids. CDR1 is SGHRS, CDR2 YFSETQ, per germline. Losses at the gene ends were 4 bases for V and 1 base for J; bases not matched to a gene: 13. The CDR3 is CASSPIPSTGSNTEAFF. The CDR3 nucleotides read TGCGCCAGCAGCCCAATACCATCGACAGGGTCGAACACTGAAGCTTTCTTT.

V usage is TRBV7-9 and J usage is TRBJ1-1; D unclear. From germline, CDR1 is SEHNR and CDR2 FQNEAQ (reference sequence). The V end lost 5 bases, the J end lost 6 bases, and 16 bases lay between the germline ends. The CDR3 totals 14 residues. CDR3 in amino acids: CASSPLSPFAEAFF. The CDR3 DNA follows: TGTGCCAGCAGCCCCCTCTCACCCTTTGCTGAAGCTTTCTTT.

J is TRBJ2-3 and V is TRBV28; no firm D call. This CDR3 is 13 amino acids long. V was pared by 3 bases and J by 5 bases, with 9 bases between. Germline lookup yields CDR1 MDHEN and CDR2 SYDVKM. The CDR3 is CASSLTYEDTQYF. CDR3 coding DNA: TGTGCCAGCAGTTTGACCTATGAAGATACGCAGTATTTT.